This passage covers 29 T cell receptor beta chains from one sample sequenced in a study of CD8 T cells in ankylosing spondylitis. Findings and caveats of the study: Blood of patients with ankylosing spondylitis appeared to be characterized by a TCR beta motif of fewer than 10 highly homologous variants.

MiXCR, applied by TCRdb to the 5' RACE reads, yields one record per CDR3 protein. The sample lists under 850,000 distinct CDR3 sequences, around 17% occurring once. Antigens of these TCRs are unknown. The source material was blood, either unsorted or a sorted T cell fraction (not recorded which). These receptor sequences come from a male donor with ankylosing spondylitis.

This clonotype was detected many times. This chain joins TRBV9 and TRBJ2-3, with D hard to call. The V and J ends lost 4 bases and 1 base respectively, with 13 bases between them. Germline V lookup: CDR1 SGDLS, CDR2 YYNGEE. The CDR3 spans 15 residues. CDR3 sequence (DNA): TGTGCCAGCAGCTCCTCCGGTGGGGGCACAGATACGCAGTATTTT. This codes for CASSSSGGGTDTQYF.

V is TRBV6-2 or TRBV6-3 and J is TRBJ2-4, with D unresolved. The CDR3 extends over 13 amino acids. Germline CDR1 and CDR2: MNHEY and SVGEGT. Trimming removed 4 bases at V and 9 bases at J, with 13 bases between. CDR3 nucleotides: TGTGCCAGCAGTTCCCCCCTCGTCGGCATTCAGTACTTC. As protein: CASSSPLVGIQYF.

In this sample, this clonotype turned up a few times. The chain uses TRBV11-2 and TRBJ2-2, with 7 bases fitting TRBD1. V gave up 5 bases and J gave up 0 bases; unmatched junction bases: 3. The germline CDR1 and CDR2 sequences are SGHAT and FQNNGV. This CDR3 has 15 amino acids. CDR3 region: CASSPGGANTGELFF. The CDR3 bases are TGTGCCAGCAGCCCAGGGGGTGCGAACACCGGGGAGCTGTTTTTT. Full variable domain (rest looked up from reference TRBV11-2 and TRBJ2-2): EAGVAQSPRYKIIEKRQSVAFWCNPISGHATLYWYQQILGQGPKLLIQFQNNGVVDDSQLPKDRFSAERLKGVDSTLKIQPAKLEDSAVYLCASSPGGANTGELFFGEGSRLTVL.

The V call is TRBV5-1, the J call TRBJ2-1, with D unresolved. This CDR3 region has 17 residues. Germline values: CDR1 SGHRS, CDR2 YFSETQ. The V and J ends lost 0 bases and 0 bases respectively, with 13 bases between them. The CDR3 nucleotides are TGCGCCAGCAGCTTGGGGCGCTGGGCGAGCTCCTACAATGAGCAGTTCTTC. Protein: CASSLGRWASSYNEQFF.

A few counts support this clonotype. This chain joins TRBV28 and TRBJ2-3; TRBD1 matches 7 bases. CDR1 and CDR2 (germline): MDHEN, SYDVKM. The CDR3 is made up of 14 amino acids. The V gene end was trimmed by 6 bases and the J gene end by 4 bases; junction bases not matched to a gene: 7. CDR3 residues: CASSFRDSSDTQYF. In DNA form, the CDR3 reads TGTGCCAGCAGCTTCCGGGACAGCTCAGATACGCAGTATTTT.

This chain links TRBV5-5 with TRBJ1-1; D perhaps matches TRBD1 (5 bases). Germline loops: CDR1 SGHKS, CDR2 YYEKEE (reference sequence). V shed 1 base and J shed 1 base, with 11 bases lying between them. The CDR3 consists of 15 residues. In nucleotides, the CDR3 is TGTGCCAGCAGCTTGTGGGGCTTCTCGAACACTGAAGCTTTCTTT. It codes for CASSLWGFSNTEAFF.

The table lists this clonotype with many counts. The chain couples TRBV5-1 to TRBJ2-5, with D perhaps TRBD2 (7 bases). The V and J ends lost 5 bases and 1 base respectively, with 15 bases between them. Looked up from germline, CDR1 is SGHRS and CDR2 is YFSETQ. CDR3 length: 15 amino acids. The CDR3 loop reads CASSSGDYSQETQYF. CDR3 in DNA: TGCGCCAGCAGTTCAGGGGACTACTCCCAAGAGACCCAGTACTTC.

This clonotype was recorded a few times. This sequence joins TRBV3-1 and TRBJ2-3; D unclear. Trimming removed 4 bases from V and 1 base from J, with 12 bases in between. The CDR3 extends over 15 amino acids. Germline V CDR1 and CDR2: LGHDT, YNNKEL (reference sequence). This CDR3 reads CASSLSDTRTDTQYF. The DNA for the CDR3 is TGTGCCAGCAGCCTGTCCGACACTCGCACAGATACGCAGTATTTT.

The chain links TRBV20-1 to TRBJ1-1; no clear D. The germline gives CDR1 DFQATT, CDR2 SNEGSKA (reference sequence). Trimming stripped 0 bases from V and 4 bases from J, with 12 bases between. The CDR3 runs 14 residues. CDR3 sequence: CSARDGRAPTEAFF. The CDR3 DNA sequence: TGCAGTGCTAGAGACGGTAGGGCCCCCACTGAAGCTTTCTTT.

The sample holds a few counts of this clonotype. V is TRBV7-9 and J is TRBJ1-1, with 10 bases fitting TRBD1. V shed 5 bases and J 3 bases; nucleotides not matched to a gene: 12. The germline CDR1 and CDR2 sequences are SEHNR and FQNEAQ (reference sequence). The CDR3 totals 17 residues. The CDR3 is CASSPGTGALLDTEAFF. In DNA form, the CDR3 reads TGTGCCAGCAGCCCCGGGACAGGGGCCCTCCTGGACACTGAAGCTTTCTTT. Full variable domain (missing parts from reference TRBV7-9 and TRBJ1-1): DTGVSQNPRHKITKRGQNVTFRCDPISEHNRLYWYRQTLGQGPEFLTYFQNEAQLEKSRLLSDRFSAERPKGSFSTLEIQRTEQGDSAMYLCASSPGTGALLDTEAFFGQGTRLTVV.

The chain recombines TRBV7-6 with TRBJ2-7, with a tentative D call TRBD2 (6 bases). Germline CDR1 SGHVS, CDR2 FNYEAQ. V was clipped by 5 bases and J by 4 bases, with 18 bases between them. This CDR3 has 15 residues. The CDR3 DNA reads TGTGCCAGCAGCCGATCAAACGGGGGAGCGTACGAGCAGTACTTC. This sequence encodes CASSRSNGGAYEQYF.

The chain combines TRBV12-3 or TRBV12-4 with TRBJ2-1; D gene uncertain. CDR3 length: 14 amino acids. V was shortened by 8 bases and J by 0 bases, with 11 bases between the two germline ends. The CDR3 region has the DNA TGTGCCAGCTGCCTACGTAGCTCCTACAATGAGCAGTTCTTC. Amino acid sequence: CASCLRSSYNEQFF.

This clonotype came up many times. The CDR3 loop reads CASSPPEGRTDTQYF. As DNA, the CDR3 is TGTGCCAGCAGTCCCCCGGAGGGTCGTACAGATACGCAGTATTTT. J is TRBJ2-3 and V is TRBV12-3 or TRBV12-4; weak D call: TRBD2 (6 bases). This CDR3 is 15 amino acids long. Trimming removed 5 bases from V and 3 bases from J, with 15 bases in between.

The table lists this clonotype with a few counts. The genes are TRBV12-3 or TRBV12-4 and TRBJ2-3, with 9 nucleotides matching TRBD2. This CDR3 is built from 19 residues. V was pared by 3 bases and J by 0 bases, with 13 bases of the junction left unmatched. CDR3: CASSFVLAGPSWSTDTQYF. In nucleotides, the CDR3 is TGTGCCAGCAGTTTCGTCCTAGCGGGACCCTCCTGGAGCACAGATACGCAGTATTTT.

About this clonotype: At one end the junction does not follow the germline gene, possibly because of a read error. The gene calls are TRBV29-1 and TRBJ2-3, with 10 bases identical to TRBD2. The V gene's germline CDR1 is SQVTM and CDR2 ANQGSEA. The CDR3 extends over 18 amino acids. The DNA for the CDR3 is TGCAGCGTTCAAGAAACTAGCGGGATTGGGGCTGGCACAGATACGCAGTATTTT. Amino acid sequence: CSVQETSGIGAGTDTQYF.

This clonotype was seen a handful of times. The rearrangement uses TRBV20-1 and TRBJ2-7; D tentatively reads TRBD1 or TRBD2 (7 bases each). CDR3 size: 15 residues. With 5 bases removed from V and 4 bases from J, the gap between germline ends came to 21 bases. Germline V lookup: CDR1 DFQATT, CDR2 SNEGSKA (reference sequence). CDR3 protein: CSASERGRGGYEQYF. Here the CDR3 DNA reads TGCAGTGCTTCCGAGAGGGGCAGGGGGGGGTACGAGCAGTACTTC.

In its sample, this clonotype was seen a few times. The rearrangement joins TRBV15 to TRBJ2-3, with no clear D. The germline CDR1 and CDR2 sequences are LNHNV and YYDKDF (reference sequence). The CDR3 is 18 residues long. Trimming pared 0 bases from V and 2 bases from J, leaving 18 bases between. The CDR3 region has the DNA TGTGCCACCAGCAGAGATTTGAGGCGGAGAGAGAACACAGATACGCAGTATTTT. This codes for CATSRDLRRRENTDTQYF.

This clonotype occurred a few times. The V gene is TRBV21-1, the J gene TRBJ2-3. TRBV21-1 represents a pseudogene. This CDR3 is 13 amino acids long. The CDR3 sequence is CASSHKSPDTQYF. DNA for the CDR3: TGTGCCAGCAGCCATAAGTCACCAGATACGCAGTATTTT.

This clonotype was picked up a small number of times. V and J are TRBV6-4 and TRBJ2-3; TRBD2 matches at 10 bases. The V gene end was trimmed by 2 bases and the J gene end by 4 bases; junction bases not matched to a gene: 6. CDR3 size: 16 residues. Germline lookup yields CDR1 MRHNA and CDR2 SNTAGT. As DNA, the CDR3 is TGTGCCAGCAGTGACGTTAGCGGGGGGACTCCAGATACGCAGTATTTT. Residues: CASSDVSGGTPDTQYF.

The rearrangement joins TRBV5-1 to TRBJ2-1, with D possibly matching TRBD2 (7 bases). This CDR3 has 14 amino acids. Trimming shortened V by 5 bases and J by 8 bases, and 17 bases separated the two germline ends. Germline V lookup: CDR1 SGHRS, CDR2 YFSETQ. CDR3 protein: CASSSDGGQDEQFF. The CDR3 region has the DNA TGCGCCAGCAGTTCGGACGGGGGGCAGGATGAGCAGTTCTTC.

This chain joins TRBV5-5 and TRBJ2-7; D is ambiguous. The germline V gene encodes CDR1 SGHKS and CDR2 YYEKEE (reference sequence). Trimming stripped 0 bases from V and 0 bases from J, with 13 bases between. This CDR3 comprises 16 residues. CDR3 bases: TGTGCCAGCAGCTTGGATCTCCTAACCCTCTCCTACGAGCAGTACTTC. This gives the protein CASSLDLLTLSYEQYF.

This clonotype was found a few times. The chain is built from TRBV5-1 and TRBJ1-2; a weak D match, TRBD1 (6 bases). Germline CDR1 reads SGHRS; CDR2 reads YFSETQ. The length of the CDR3 is 15 residues. V lost 0 bases to trimming and J lost 5 bases, with 14 bases between them. Here the CDR3 DNA reads TGCGCCAGCAGCTTGGAAGGGGGGACTGGGTATGGCTACACCTTC. This translates into CASSLEGGTGYGYTF.

Here the CDR3 reads CASGFLVGQPQHF. Here the CDR3 DNA reads TGTGCCAGCGGGTTTTTAGTAGGTCAGCCCCAGCATTTT. J is TRBJ1-5 and V is TRBV12-3 or TRBV12-4; D gene unclear. V gave up 8 bases and J gave up 6 bases, with 14 bases separating them. This CDR3 comprises 13 residues.

This chain joins TRBV2 and TRBJ2-7; 7 bases are shared with TRBD1. The length of the CDR3 is 14 residues. V trimming: 7 bases; J trimming: 0 bases; junction bases outside the gene matches: 6. CDR1 SNHLY and CDR2 FYNNEI come from the germline V gene. CDR3 residues: CASTPTGPSYEQYF. CDR3 DNA sequence: TGTGCCAGCACTCCGACAGGGCCCTCCTACGAGCAGTACTTC.

This clonotype has just a few counts. This chain connects TRBV7-9 to TRBJ2-3; a weak D match, TRBD1 (5 bases). CDR1 is SEHNR and CDR2 is FQNEAQ in the germline V gene (reference sequence). V gave up 0 bases and J gave up 2 bases, with 12 bases separating them. CDR3 length: 16 residues. DNA for the CDR3: TGTGCCAGCAGCTTAGCTTTAGGCAGGGCCACAGATACGCAGTATTTT. Protein: CASSLALGRATDTQYF.

The chain couples TRBV9 to TRBJ1-5; the D is unclear. This CDR3 region has 15 residues. Deletions cut 4 bases from V and 5 bases from J, with 16 bases between. The V gene's germline CDR1 is SGDLS and CDR2 YYNGEE. The CDR3 region is CASSPGFGVDQPQHF. The CDR3 bases are TGTGCCAGCAGCCCTGGGTTCGGGGTCGATCAGCCCCAGCATTTT. Combining the CDR3 with reference TRBV9 and TRBJ1-5 gives the whole variable domain DSGVTQTPKHLITATGQRVTLRCSPRSGDLSVYWYQQSLDQGLQFLIQYYNGEERAKGNILERFSAQQFPDLHSELNLSSLELGDSALYFCASSPGFGVDQPQHFGDGTRLSIL.

The gene calls are TRBV10-3 and TRBJ2-7; 12 nucleotides align to TRBD1. This CDR3 has 14 residues. CDR1 ENHRY and CDR2 SYGVKD come from the germline V gene. The trim removed 8 bases at V and 4 bases at J, leaving 6 bases unmatched. The CDR3 region is CAISGTGGQYEQYF. The CDR3 DNA reads as TGTGCCATCTCCGGGACAGGGGGCCAATACGAGCAGTACTTC.

There are a few counts of this clonotype. This chain connects TRBV7-8 to TRBJ2-7, with 10 bases matching TRBD2. The CDR3 spans 17 residues. Per germline, CDR1 SGHVS and CDR2 FQNEAQ. Trimming took 1 base from V and 0 from J; bases not matched to a gene: 6. The DNA of the CDR3 is TGTGCCAGCAGCTTAGGTCCCCGGACTAGCGGCTCCTACGAGCAGTACTTC. It yields the protein CASSLGPRTSGSYEQYF.

The rearrangement links TRBV21-1 to TRBJ2-7; the D call TRBD1 from the table was never checked on the DNA. TRBV21-1 counts as a pseudogene. This CDR3 has 15 amino acids. CDR3 residues: CASSGGDRELGEQYF. The CDR3 nucleotides are TGTGCCAGCAGCGGGGGGGACAGGGAATTAGGCGAGCAGTACTTC.